This T cell receptor (beta chain) came from a study of blood T cell repertoires in COVID-19. Study background: Acute-phase and convalescent COVID-19 samples originated in the United States, Italy and Spain. T cells, B-cell-depleted T cells, or PBMCs supplied cDNA or gDNA.

V lost 6 bases and J 6 bases, leaving 13 bases between the germline ends. The CDR3 covers 13 residues. Germline V gene data show CDR1 as SGHDT and CDR2 as YYEEEE. This clone appeared a single time. Original data processing: For nucleated cells, counts were estimated from reference gene primer amplification. Only in-frame clones appear in the TCRdb table, and some are missing; sequencing was by immunoSEQ multiplex PCR. V and J calls and clone size follow that table, whereas D and trimming were derived from the DNA. The profile shows about 74,000 clones, around 88% of them singletons. The chain employs TRBV5-6 and TRBJ2-1, with D maybe TRBD1 (5 bases). The TCR originated in an elderly woman with active or convalescent COVID-19. The sequenced sample consisted of peripheral blood. The CDR3 nucleotides are TGTGCCAGCAAGGACACTACCAGCAATGAGCAGTTCTTC. It encodes CASKDTTSNEQFF. Looking up the rest from reference TRBV5-6 and TRBJ2-1 gives the full variable domain: DAGVTQSPTHLIKTRGQQVTLRCSPKSGHDTVSWYQQALGQGPQFIFQYYEEEERQRGNFPDRFSGHQFPNYSSELNVNALLLGDSALYLCASKDTTSNEQFFGPGTRLTVL.